The clone carrying this TCR beta chain was found a few times. For the second PCR, which ran for about 6 to 12 cycles, a sample-barcoded 5' primer and a J-beta primer mix were used. TCRdb itself ran the 5' RACE reads through MiXCR, one entry per CDR3 protein. The sample holds roughly 1,100,000 distinct CDR3 sequences, approximately 25% seen once. Between the trimmed V and J ends, which lost 0 bases and 3 bases, there was a span of 11 bases. The CDR3 spans 15 residues. The V gene's germline CDR1 is DFQATT and CDR2 SNEGSKA (reference sequence). The authors drew about 9.5 milliliters of peripheral blood from each donor. This sample is drawn from a study of blood T cells in healthy people across ages. These same records also appear under a second study, on T cells of mothers and their children. As that report states: A few healthy Caucasian mothers and their six children donated. Unrelated mother-child pairs always had slightly, but never significantly, lower normalized overlap than related pairs. The data showed no persistent microchimeric T cell clones.

This clonotype was sampled from a girl aged 2 to 9 in good health. V and J are TRBV20-1 and TRBJ2-2, with D possibly being TRBD1 (6 bases). The sequenced sample consisted of blood. The CDR3 here is CSARDTGRDTGELFF. CDR3 DNA sequence: TGCAGTGCTAGAGATACAGGGCGCGACACCGGGGAGCTGTTTTTT.